This is a list of T cell receptor beta chains from one sample in a study of T cell repertoires in ileal Crohn's disease. Repertoires were generated with immunoSEQ multiplex PCR, while TCRdb's copy carries only in-frame clones and drops some. This repertoire shows around 650 clones, 82% found once; its top ten account for approximately 8.1%. The source material was ileal tissue. Receptor source: an adult with Crohn's disease. Both conserved end residues are part of each CDR3. A D gene is named only where the DNA matches it firmly. Clone size is given for some rows only: seen once, a few or many times, or a class if the clone is expanded.

>hyperexpanded|TRBV6-1|TRBJ1-1|.
TGTGCCAGCAGTGAAATAGGGAGGGACGAAGCTTTCTTT
CASSEIGRDEAFF
>.|TRBV18|TRBJ2-5|.
TGTGCCAGCTCAAGGGTGGTAGACATAGAGACCCAGTACTTC
CASSRVVDIETQYF
>.|TRBV7-8|TRBJ2-7|.
TGTGCCAGCAGCCCCGGGACCTATGACTACGAGCAGTACTTC
CASSPGTYDYEQYF
>.|TRBV7-2|TRBJ2-1|TRBD2
TGTGCCAGCAGCTTAGCGCATCGGGAGGGGGCCTACAATGAGCAGTTCTTC
CASSLAHREGAYNEQFF
>once|TRBV19|TRBJ1-2|.
TGTGCCAGTGGCCATACAGGGTTGGACTATGGCTACACCTTC
CASGHTGLDYGYTF
>.|TRBV5-1|TRBJ2-3|.
TGCGCCAGCAGCTTGGAAGACACTCTACTAGGTACGCAGTATTTT
CASSLEDTLLGTQYF
>few|TRBV13|TRBJ2-1|TRBD2
TGTGCCAGCAGCTTAAGGCTAGCGGTACCACCTTGGCAGTTCTTC
CASSLRLAVPPWQFF
>.|TRBV5-1|TRBJ1-3|.
TGCGCCAGCAGCATTACCCAGGGGATTGGAAACACCATATATTTT
CASSITQGIGNTIYF
>.|TRBV30|TRBJ2-3|.
TGTGCCTGGAGTGTAAGGACCGGTGATACGCAGTATTTT
CAWSVRTGDTQYF
>.|TRBV29-1|TRBJ1-5|.
TGCAGCGTCCGGAGCTCGAATGATCAGCCCCAGCATTTT
CSVRSSNDQPQHF
>.|TRBV4-1|TRBJ2-7|.
TGCGCCAGCAGCCCCCGGCGGCAGTCCTACGAGCAGTACTTC
CASSPRRQSYEQYF
>.|TRBV18|TRBJ1-4|TRBD1
TGTGCCAGCTCACACGGGGACAGGATAGAAAAACTGTTTTTT
CASSHGDRIEKLFF
>few|TRBV10-2|TRBJ2-3|.
TGCGCCAGCAGCATAGCGGGCACAGATACGCAGTATTTT
CASSIAGTDTQYF
>.|TRBV2|TRBJ2-1|.
TGTGCCAGCAATTACGCGGCTGAGCAGTTCTTC
CASNYAAEQFF
>once|TRBV5-1|TRBJ2-5|.
TGCGCCAGCAGCGTTGGGGAGACCCAGTACTTC
CASSVGETQYF
>.|TRBV16|TRBJ1-5|TRBD1
TGTGCCAGCAGCCAATCGAAAGGGGGCCATCAGCCCCAGCATTTT
CASSQSKGGHQPQHF
>.|TRBV11-2|TRBJ2-5|.
TGTGCCAGCAGCTTAGGGGCTTTAGACAGGAAAGAGACCCAGTACTTC
CASSLGALDRKETQYF
>few|TRBV13|TRBJ1-1|.
TGTGCCAGCAGCTCTAAGACCGGGTCAGGGAACACTGAAGCTTTCTTT
CASSSKTGSGNTEAFF
>.|TRBV5-1|TRBJ2-1|TRBD2
TGCGCCAGCAGCTTGGGACTAGCGGGAACTGACATCGATGAGCAGTTCTTC
CASSLGLAGTDIDEQFF
>.|TRBV5-1|TRBJ2-7|.
TGCGCCAGCATAAAAGACCCGAACACGGCCTACGAGCAGTACTTC
CASIKDPNTAYEQYF
>.|TRBV28|TRBJ2-3|.
TGTGCCAGCTTAAGACAGAGCACAGATACGCAGTATTTT
CASLRQSTDTQYF
>few|TRBV27|TRBJ1-5|.
TGTGCCAGCAGTTTTGGTGGGGGGCCCAATCAGCCCCAGCATTTT
CASSFGGGPNQPQHF
>.|TRBV5-6|TRBJ2-1|TRBD2
TGTGCCAGCAGCTTGGCAAGCGGGAGGGCCAATGAGCAGTTCTTC
CASSLASGRANEQFF
>.|TRBV28|TRBJ2-7|.
TGTGCCAGCAGTCCGACTAGGGGGTCGGTGCAGTACTTC
CASSPTRGSVQYF
>once|TRBV7-6|TRBJ2-5|.
TGTGCCAGCCACCTAGCGCCCCAAGAGACCCAGTACTTC
CASHLAPQETQYF
>.|TRBV14|TRBJ2-7|.
TGTGCCAGCAGCCTGTCTCTTCTGCACGAGCAGTACTTC
CASSLSLLHEQYF
>.|TRBV19|TRBJ2-1|.
TGTGCCAGTAGTATAGGAGGCAATGAGCAGTTCTTC
CASSIGGNEQFF